This T cell receptor beta chain was retrieved from a study of blood T cell repertoires in COVID-19 (dated by TCRdb to between 2020 and 2021). Notes on the research overall: Samples covering the acute and convalescent phases of COVID-19 were provided by collaborators in the United States, Italy and Spain. Subjects who had been exposed to COVID-19, were actively infected with it, or had recovered from it provided the deeply sampled blood TCRbeta repertoires that made up the dataset. The repertoires were released in a freely available public database meant as a resource for research on the immune response to SARS-CoV-2. The material from the prospective study consisted of cDNA or gDNA derived from T cells, B-cell-depleted T cells, or PBMCs. The samples were drawn from two sources: the first 160 participants of the ongoing ImmuneRACE study, and fewer than 1,500 subjects contributed by 6 global collaborators. HLA class I and class II types, where available, came from metadata supplied by the sample provider rather than from assay-based typing. Nearly every sample came with metadata listing a de-identified subject ID, COVID-19 status, age in years and sex. Study-level results and caveats: How much clinical and demographic metadata was included differed by source and by participant, and the metadata was provided uncurated.

The CDR3 starts with the cysteine, ends with the phenylalanine, and has 12 residues. Just CDR3 DNA is preserved here, 36 bases in frame from base 1. According to the germline V gene, CDR1 reads SNHLY and CDR2 reads FYNNEI. Deletion took 9 bases off V and 0 bases off J, with a span of 6 bases between the germline ends. TCRbeta CDR3 regions were amplified from genomic DNA by means of the immunoSEQ Assay, a bias-controlled multiplex PCR. The source study handled its data this way. The number of nucleated cells in each sample was estimated from the amplification of reference gene primers within the assay. Sequence reads were collapsed and filtered to measure the absolute abundance of every unique TCRbeta CDR3 rearrangement. For each sample, productive Simpson clonality was calculated as the square root of Simpson's diversity index across productive rearrangements. Held by TCRdb, this immuneACCESS table contains in-frame sequences only and omits some clones. Under half of the omission traces to an unresolved V gene where checked; the cause of the rest is unknown. D and trimming come from the DNA, and the V and J calls and clone size come from that table. The sample has under 250,000 clones on record, roughly 77% of them singletons. The ten largest clones take up 6% of the sample.

As to this clone: Its binding antigen is unknown. Base-call qualities are not available, and no considerably larger clone is one nucleotide away.

One collaborating source in Seattle enrolled patients while the patients were actively infected and followed the patients over time throughout the course of disease. Each collaborating institution followed its own protocols to collect whole blood in K2EDTA tubes. For TCRbeta analysis, collaborators shipped samples in one of three forms: frozen whole blood, isolated PBMCs, or DNA extracted from either of those sample types. Here the chain combines TRBV2 and TRBJ2-4; no D gene can be assigned with confidence. This TCR came from a woman aged 40 to 50 with COVID-19, enrolled during active disease. The specimen was peripheral blood. The base sequence is TGTGCCAGTAGCCTAGCCAAAAACATTCAGTACTTC. Translated, it reads CASSLAKNIQYF. Supplemented by the reference TRBV2 and TRBJ2-4 proteins around the CDR3, the complete variable domain is EPEVTQTPSHQVTQMGQEVILRCVPISNHLYFYWYRQILGQKVEFLVSFYNNEISEKSEIFDDQFSVERPDGSNFTLKIRSTKLEDSAMYFCASSLAKNIQYFGAGTRLSVL.